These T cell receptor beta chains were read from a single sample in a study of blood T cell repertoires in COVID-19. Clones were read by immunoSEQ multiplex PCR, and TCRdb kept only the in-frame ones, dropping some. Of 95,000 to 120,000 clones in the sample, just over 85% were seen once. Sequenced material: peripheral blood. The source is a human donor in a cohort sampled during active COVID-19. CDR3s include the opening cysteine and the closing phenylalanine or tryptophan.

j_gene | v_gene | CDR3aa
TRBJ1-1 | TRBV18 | CASSPRGGDTSANTEAFF
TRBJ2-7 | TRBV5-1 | CASSYGGRTSSEQYF
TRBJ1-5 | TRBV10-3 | CAISESSGEGGQPQHF
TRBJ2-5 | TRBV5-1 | CASGTGEETQYF
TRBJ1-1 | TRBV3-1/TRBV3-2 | CASSQDPIRFSTGRNTEAFF
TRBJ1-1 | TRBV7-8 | CASSVTAYTEAFF
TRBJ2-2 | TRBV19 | CASSIGSRDYPNTGELFF
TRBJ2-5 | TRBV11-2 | CASSSSSGQETQYF
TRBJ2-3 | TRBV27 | CASSLWKQGTDTQYF
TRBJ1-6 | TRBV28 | CASSSPRDSQYSPLHF
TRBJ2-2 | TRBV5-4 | CASSRGTANTGELFF
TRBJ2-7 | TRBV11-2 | CASSPDRVGYEQYF
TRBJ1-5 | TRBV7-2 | CASSSEMGQGMKPQHF
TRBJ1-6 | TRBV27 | CASSLKGGTGYSPLHF
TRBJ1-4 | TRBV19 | CASSGTSAENEKLFF
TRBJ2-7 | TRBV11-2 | CASSPGGYEQYF
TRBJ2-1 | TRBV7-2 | CASSSKPGEGRWVYNEQFF
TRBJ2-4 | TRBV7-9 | CASSLAQGGFDIQYF
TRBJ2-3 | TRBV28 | CASSLIARVAGNTDTQYF
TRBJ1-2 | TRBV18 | CASSPDGSANYGYTF
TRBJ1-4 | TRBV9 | CASSVGALGTNEKLFF
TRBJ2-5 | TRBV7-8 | CASSLMSAGRGQETQYF
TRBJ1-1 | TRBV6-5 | CASRHPREMGTEAFF
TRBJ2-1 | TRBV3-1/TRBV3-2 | CASSQVAGISYNEQFF
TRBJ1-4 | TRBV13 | CASSLGRGEANEKLFF
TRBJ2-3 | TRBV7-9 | CASSRGLAGGNLLTDTQYF
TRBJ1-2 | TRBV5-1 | CASRDRVGANYGYTF
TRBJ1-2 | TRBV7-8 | CASTRDTRDRGRNYGYTF
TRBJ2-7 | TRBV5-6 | CASSPDTSYEQYF
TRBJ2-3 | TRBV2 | CASSVQGASADTQYF
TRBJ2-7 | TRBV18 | CASSPKGIGLEQYF
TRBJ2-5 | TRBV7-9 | CASSLGASGEETQYF
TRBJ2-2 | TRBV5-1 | CASSSSTSHGELFF
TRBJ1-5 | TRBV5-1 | CASSLGERQPQHF
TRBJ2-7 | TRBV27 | CASTPGQGPYEQYF
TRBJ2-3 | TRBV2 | CASSVGIAGDTQYF
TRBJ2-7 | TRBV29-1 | CSVAGTSGSGRYF
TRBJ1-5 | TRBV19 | CASSTSSRGSNQPQHF
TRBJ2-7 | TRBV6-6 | CASSLQGSRYEQYF
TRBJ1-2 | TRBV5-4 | CASSSPGPGLYTF
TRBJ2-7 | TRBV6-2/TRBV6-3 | CASSYGGAGVEQYF
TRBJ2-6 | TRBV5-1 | CASSERARSAGANVLTF
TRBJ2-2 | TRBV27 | CASSLRHATGELFF
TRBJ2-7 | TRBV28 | CASSLGGIGEQYF
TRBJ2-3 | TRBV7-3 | CASSPREETDTQYF
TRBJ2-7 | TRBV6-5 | CASSYWTGTGTYEQYF